The entry below describes one T cell receptor (beta chain). Its specificity is unknown. This sample was taken from a study of T cell clones after liver transplantation. Overall study: Blood was drawn pre-transplant, before withdrawal, and after full or failed withdrawal.

Measured with immunoSEQ multiplex PCR; TCRdb has only the in-frame clones, and not every one. Of some 80,000 clones detected, 80% to 90% appear once; the ten largest clones hold around 2%. Overall study results and limits: Post-transplant time points were not standardized, so conclusions are preliminary.

Sorting of unstimulated PBMCs yielded separate CD3+CD4+ and CD3+CD8+ fractions. The clonotype originates from a human patient who received a liver transplant. Some of the T cells might come from the graft donor. This sample comprised CD4+ T cells from blood, obtained around 48 months after liver transplant.

CDR3 in amino acids: CASSPGLAGETQYF. The CDR3 DNA follows: TGCGCCAGCAGCCCCGGACTGGCCGGGGAGACCCAGTACTTC. The chain recombines TRBV5-1 with TRBJ2-5; a possible D gene is TRBD2 (5 bases). This CDR3 has 14 amino acids. Between the trimmed V and J ends, which lost 4 bases and 5 bases, there was a span of 15 bases. Looked up from germline, CDR1 is SGHRS and CDR2 is YFSETQ.